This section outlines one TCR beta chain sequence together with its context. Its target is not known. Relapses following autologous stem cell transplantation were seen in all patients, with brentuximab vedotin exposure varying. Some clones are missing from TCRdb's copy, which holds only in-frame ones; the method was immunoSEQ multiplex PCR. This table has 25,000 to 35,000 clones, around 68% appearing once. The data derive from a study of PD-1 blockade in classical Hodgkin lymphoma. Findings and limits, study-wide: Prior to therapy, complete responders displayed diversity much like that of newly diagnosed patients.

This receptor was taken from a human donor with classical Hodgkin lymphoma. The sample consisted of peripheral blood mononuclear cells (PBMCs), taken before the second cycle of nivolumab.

The CDR3 reads CASSPSDRGTDTQYF. The CDR3 coding sequence is TGTGCCAGCTCACCTTCGGACAGGGGCACAGATACGCAGTATTTT. The chain has TRBV18 and TRBJ2-3, with 8 bases aligning to TRBD1. The CDR3 extends over 15 amino acids. CDR1 KGHSH and CDR2 LQKENI come from the germline V gene. J was trimmed by 1 base and V by 3 bases; bases with no gene match: 3.